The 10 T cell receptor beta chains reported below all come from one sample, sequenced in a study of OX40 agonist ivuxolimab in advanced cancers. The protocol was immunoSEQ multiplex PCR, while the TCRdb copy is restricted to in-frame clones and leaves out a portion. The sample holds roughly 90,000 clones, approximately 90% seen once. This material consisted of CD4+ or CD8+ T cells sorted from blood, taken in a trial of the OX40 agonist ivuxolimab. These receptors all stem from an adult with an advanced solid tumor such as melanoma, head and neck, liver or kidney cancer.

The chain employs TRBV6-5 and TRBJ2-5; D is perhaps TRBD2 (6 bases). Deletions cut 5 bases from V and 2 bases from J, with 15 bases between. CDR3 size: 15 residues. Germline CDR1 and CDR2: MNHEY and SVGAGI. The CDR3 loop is CASSPVGSGQETQYF. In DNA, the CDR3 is TGTGCCAGCAGTCCAGTCGGGAGCGGACAAGAGACCCAGTACTTC.

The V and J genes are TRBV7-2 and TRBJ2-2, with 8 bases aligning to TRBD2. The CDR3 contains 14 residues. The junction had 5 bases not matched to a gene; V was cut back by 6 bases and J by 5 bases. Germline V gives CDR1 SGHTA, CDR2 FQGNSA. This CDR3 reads CASRTGRETGELFF. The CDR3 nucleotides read TGTGCCAGCAGAACCGGGAGGGAAACCGGGGAGCTGTTTTTT. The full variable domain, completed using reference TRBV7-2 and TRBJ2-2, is GAGVSQSPSNKVTEKGKDVELRCDPISGHTALYWYRQSLGQGLEFLIYFQGNSAPDKSGLPSDRFSAERTGGSVSTLTIQRTQQEDSAVYLCASRTGRETGELFFGEGSRLTVL.

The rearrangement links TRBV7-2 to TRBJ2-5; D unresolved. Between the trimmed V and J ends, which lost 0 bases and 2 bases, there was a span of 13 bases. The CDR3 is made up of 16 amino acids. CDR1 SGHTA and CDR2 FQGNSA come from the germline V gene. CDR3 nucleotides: TGTGCCAGCAGCTTAGCGCTGGGCTGGTCGCAAGAGACCCAGTACTTC. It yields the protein CASSLALGWSQETQYF.

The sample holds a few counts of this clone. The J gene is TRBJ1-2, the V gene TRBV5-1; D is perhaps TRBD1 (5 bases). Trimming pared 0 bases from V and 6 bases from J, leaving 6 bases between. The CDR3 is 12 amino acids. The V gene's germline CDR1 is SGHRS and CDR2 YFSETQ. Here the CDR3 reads CASSLVGDGYTF. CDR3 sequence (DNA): TGCGCCAGCAGCTTGGTGGGGGATGGCTACACCTTC.

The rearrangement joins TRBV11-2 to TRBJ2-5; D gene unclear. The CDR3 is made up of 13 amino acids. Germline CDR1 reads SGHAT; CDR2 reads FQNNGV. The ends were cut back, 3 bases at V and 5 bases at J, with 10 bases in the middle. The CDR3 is CASSFSLRETQYF. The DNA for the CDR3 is TGTGCCAGCAGCTTTTCACTTCGGGAGACCCAGTACTTC.

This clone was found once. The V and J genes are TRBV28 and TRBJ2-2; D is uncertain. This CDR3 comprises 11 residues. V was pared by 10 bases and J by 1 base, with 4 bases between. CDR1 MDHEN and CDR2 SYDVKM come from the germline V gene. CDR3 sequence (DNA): TGTGCCACCGAGAACACCGGGGAGCTGTTTTTT. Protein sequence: CATENTGELFF.

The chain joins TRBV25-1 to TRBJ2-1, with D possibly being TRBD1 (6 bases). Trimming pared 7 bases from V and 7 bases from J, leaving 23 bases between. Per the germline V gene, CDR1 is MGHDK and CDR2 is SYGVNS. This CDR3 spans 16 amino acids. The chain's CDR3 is CASTPGTRGIWNEQFF. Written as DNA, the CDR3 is TGTGCCAGCACCCCCGGGACAAGGGGGATTTGGAATGAGCAGTTCTTC.

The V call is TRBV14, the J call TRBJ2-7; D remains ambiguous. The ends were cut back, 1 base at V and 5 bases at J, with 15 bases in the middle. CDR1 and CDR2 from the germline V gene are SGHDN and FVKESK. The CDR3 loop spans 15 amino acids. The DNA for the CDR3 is TGTGCCAGCAGCCAAGGGTTCGTCGTTGTTAACGAGCAGTACTTC. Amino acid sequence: CASSQGFVVVNEQYF.

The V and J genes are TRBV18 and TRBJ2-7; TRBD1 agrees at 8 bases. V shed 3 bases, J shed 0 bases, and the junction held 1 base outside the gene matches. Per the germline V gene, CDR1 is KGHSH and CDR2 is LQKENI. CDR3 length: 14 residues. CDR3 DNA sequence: TGTGCCAGCTCACCGGGACAGGCCTCCTACGAGCAGTACTTC. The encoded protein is CASSPGQASYEQYF.

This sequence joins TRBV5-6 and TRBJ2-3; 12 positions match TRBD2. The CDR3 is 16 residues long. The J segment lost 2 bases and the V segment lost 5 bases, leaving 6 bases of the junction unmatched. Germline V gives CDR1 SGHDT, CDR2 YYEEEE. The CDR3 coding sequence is TGTGCCAGCAGAAGACTAGCGGGAGTATTCACAGATACGCAGTATTTT. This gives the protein CASRRLAGVFTDTQYF.